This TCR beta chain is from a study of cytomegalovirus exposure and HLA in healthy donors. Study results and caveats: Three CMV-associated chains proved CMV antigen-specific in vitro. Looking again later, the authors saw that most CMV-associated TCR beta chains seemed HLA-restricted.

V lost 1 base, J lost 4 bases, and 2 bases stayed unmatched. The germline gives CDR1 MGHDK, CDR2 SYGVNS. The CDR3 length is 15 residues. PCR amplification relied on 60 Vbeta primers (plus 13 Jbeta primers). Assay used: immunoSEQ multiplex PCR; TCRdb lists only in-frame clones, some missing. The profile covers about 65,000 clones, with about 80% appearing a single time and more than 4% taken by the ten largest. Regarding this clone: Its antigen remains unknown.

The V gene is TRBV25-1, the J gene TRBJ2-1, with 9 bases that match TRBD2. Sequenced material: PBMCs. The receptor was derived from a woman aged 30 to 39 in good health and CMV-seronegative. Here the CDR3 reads CASSESAGGYNEQFF. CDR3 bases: TGTGCCAGCAGTGAATCAGCGGGGGGATACAATGAGCAGTTCTTC.